The 28 T cell receptor beta chains in this list originate from one sample, sequenced in a study of control samples from healthy donors and cancer patients. Method: immunoSEQ multiplex PCR; TCRdb's copy keeps in-frame clones and lacks some. This sample has 170,000 or so clones, with approximately 92% found just once. Sample: blood. These receptors were taken from a man aged 18 to 29 in good health.

The rearrangement uses TRBV14 and TRBJ2-3; no clear D gene. This CDR3 region has 17 residues. Germline CDR1 SGHDN, CDR2 FVKESK. With 4 bases removed from V and 11 bases from J, the gap between germline ends came to 28 bases. The CDR3 coding sequence is TGTGCCAGCAGCCCCCCCCTCGGGTTCCCTGAACAAAGTGGGCAGTATTTT. Translated: CASSPPLGFPEQSGQYF.

This sequence joins TRBV24-1 and TRBJ1-5, with D possibly being TRBD1 (5 bases). V was cut by 4 bases and J by 2 bases, with 8 bases left in between. The CDR3 is made up of 14 amino acids. CDR1 is KGHDR and CDR2 is SFDVKD in the germline V gene. The CDR3 is CATSDGGGNQPQHF. The CDR3, as DNA: TGTGCCACCAGTGACGGGGGGGGCAATCAGCCCCAGCATTTT.

The chain recombines TRBV7-6 with TRBJ2-1; D is possibly TRBD1 (6 bases). The V and J ends lost 5 bases and 4 bases respectively, with 15 bases between them. Germline CDR1 is SGHVS and CDR2 is FNYEAQ. The CDR3 extends over 15 amino acids. CDR3: CASSLALGQYNEQFF. CDR3 sequence (DNA): TGTGCCAGCAGCCTCGCCCTCGGACAGTACAATGAGCAGTTCTTC. The whole variable domain, filled in from reference TRBV7-6 and TRBJ2-1, reads GAGVSQSPRYKVTKRGQDVALRCDPISGHVSLYWYRQALGQGPEFLTYFNYEAQQDKSGLPNDRFSAERPEGSISTLTIQRTEQRDSAMYRCASSLALGQYNEQFFGPGTRLTVL.

This clone was observed a single time. The chain recombines TRBV5-5 with TRBJ2-4, with D perhaps matching TRBD2 (5 bases). CDR1 and CDR2 from the germline V gene are SGHKS and YYEKEE (reference sequence). V was clipped by 0 bases and J by 5 bases, with 9 bases between them. CDR3 length: 14 amino acids. In nucleotides, the CDR3 is TGTGCCAGCAGCTTGGTGGACTGGGAAAACATTCAGTACTTC. Translating it yields CASSLVDWENIQYF.

The chain links TRBV5-1 to TRBJ2-6; 9 bases map to TRBD1. Losses at the gene ends were 2 bases for V and 10 bases for J; bases not matched to a gene: 10. The V gene's germline CDR1 is SGHRS and CDR2 YFSETQ. The CDR3 runs to 16 residues. The CDR3 coding sequence is TGCGCCAGCAGCTTCGGGACAGGGACCTTTGGAAACGTCCTGACTTTC. Amino acid sequence: CASSFGTGTFGNVLTF.

The chain joins TRBV19 to TRBJ1-2, with D maybe TRBD1 (6 bases). Germline assignment: CDR1 LNHDA and CDR2 SQIVND (reference sequence). V gave up 5 bases and J gave up 4 bases, with 17 bases separating them. The length of the CDR3 is 15 residues. The CDR3 sequence: CASSDTGKGSYGYTF. CDR3 DNA sequence: TGTGCCAGTAGTGATACAGGGAAGGGAAGCTATGGCTACACCTTC.

CDR3 residues: CASSPPEGSGYTF. The CDR3 region has the DNA TGTGCCAGCAGCCCTCCAGAGGGGAGCGGCTACACCTTC. The rearrangement uses TRBV3-1 (or the pseudogene TRBV3-2) and TRBJ1-2; possibly TRBD1 for D (5 bases). Trimming took off 4 bases at V and 8 bases at J, with 14 bases between the two ends. Germline CDR1 and CDR2: LGHDT and YNNKEL (reference sequence). The CDR3 sequence is 13 residues long.

This chain links TRBV11-2 with TRBJ1-3; D possibly corresponds to TRBD1 (5 bases). V was cut by 4 bases and J by 2 bases, with 21 bases left in between. CDR1 SGHAT and CDR2 FQNNGV come from the germline V gene. The CDR3 has 18 amino acids. The CDR3 sequence: CASSSRAKTYRPGNTIYF. CDR3 DNA sequence: TGTGCCAGCAGCTCCCGGGCTAAGACTTACAGGCCTGGAAACACCATATATTTT.

The rearrangement uses TRBV7-6 and TRBJ2-2; D is possibly TRBD1 (5 bases). The CDR3 extends over 14 amino acids. Germline CDR1 is SGHVS and CDR2 is FNYEAQ. V was cut by 2 bases and J by 3 bases, with 7 bases left in between. The CDR3 DNA sequence: TGTGCCAGCAGCTTACTCAGGGACACCGGGGAGCTGTTTTTT. Its protein product is CASSLLRDTGELFF.

The chain combines TRBV5-1 with TRBJ2-3; 7 bases agree with TRBD1. In germline, CDR1 is SGHRS, CDR2 YFSETQ. The CDR3 spans 16 residues. Trimming cost V 2 bases and J 0 bases; bases outside gene matches: 6. The CDR3, as DNA: TGCGCCAGCAGCTTTACAGGGGTGGCTAGCACAGATACGCAGTATTTT. Amino acids: CASSFTGVASTDTQYF.

The chain carries TRBV28 and TRBJ2-1; no clear D. The germline V and J ends were trimmed by 7 bases and 12 bases, with 19 bases remaining between them. The germline CDR1 and CDR2 sequences are MDHEN and SYDVKM. The CDR3 totals 13 residues. CDR3 region: CASTRPLSFGQFF. CDR3 bases: TGTGCCAGCACCCGCCCCTTGTCTTTCGGGCAGTTCTTC.

This rearrangement joins TRBV7-9 to TRBJ1-4; D uncertain. The CDR3 spans 17 residues. V was pared by 5 bases and J by 8 bases, with 24 bases between. Germline V CDR1 and CDR2: SEHNR, FQNEAQ (reference sequence). In nucleotides, the CDR3 is TGTGCCAGCAGCGGCGAGAAGAGTCGCCTTGGGAAAGAAAAACTGTTTTTT. Translation gives CASSGEKSRLGKEKLFF.

The chain has TRBV18 and TRBJ2-1; TRBD2 aligns across 12 bases. This CDR3 is 16 amino acids long. The V gene end was trimmed by 6 bases and the J gene end by 9 bases; junction bases not matched to a gene: 12. Germline V CDR1 and CDR2: KGHSH, LQKENI. The CDR3 is CASSPPLAGGQLEQFF. The CDR3 DNA is TGTGCCAGCTCGCCTCCCCTAGCGGGGGGGCAACTTGAGCAGTTCTTC.

The gene calls are TRBV3-1 (or the pseudogene TRBV3-2) and TRBJ2-1, with D uncertain. V shed 1 base and J shed 6 bases, with 1 base lying between them. There are 11 residues in the CDR3. CDR1 is LGHDT and CDR2 is YNNKEL in the germline V gene (reference sequence). The CDR3 DNA reads as TGTGCCAGCAGCCAAGCCAATGAGCAGTTCTTC. It is translated as CASSQANEQFF.

CDR3 region: CASSQLVVAGNTIYF. Here the CDR3 DNA reads TGTGCCAGCAGCCAATTGGTAGTTGCTGGAAACACCATATATTTT. The chain couples TRBV3-1 (or the pseudogene TRBV3-2) to TRBJ1-3, with no clear D. V gave up 2 bases and J gave up 2 bases, with 10 bases separating them. The CDR3 contains 15 residues. Germline V gene data show CDR1 as LGHDT and CDR2 as YNNKEL (reference sequence).

The genes are TRBV5-5 and TRBJ1-3; D unresolved. This CDR3 contains 17 residues. Per germline, CDR1 SGHKS and CDR2 YYEKEE (reference sequence). V lost 1 base, J lost 0 bases, and 14 bases lay in between. The CDR3: CASSLRRIPSSGNTIYF. The CDR3, as DNA: TGTGCCAGCAGCTTGAGAAGAATACCGAGCTCTGGAAACACCATATATTTT. The full variable domain, rest sourced from reference TRBV5-5 and TRBJ1-3, is DAGVTQSPTHLIKTRGQQVTLRCSPISGHKSVSWYQQVLGQGPQFIFQYYEKEERGRGNFPDRFSARQFPNYSSELNVNALLLGDSALYLCASSLRRIPSSGNTIYFGEGSWLTVV.

The chain couples TRBV18 to TRBJ2-7, with a weak D call TRBD2 (5 bases). Germline loops: CDR1 KGHSH, CDR2 LQKENI. The CDR3 is made up of 13 amino acids. V was cut by 6 bases and J by 2 bases, with 11 bases left in between. CDR3 residues: CASSSGRAYEQYF. The CDR3 DNA follows: TGTGCCAGCTCTTCGGGGAGAGCCTACGAGCAGTACTTC.

The chain has TRBV19 and TRBJ2-7; D is possibly TRBD2 (6 bases). Trimming removed 5 bases from V and 3 bases from J, with 14 bases in between. The CDR3 consists of 14 residues. Germline V gene lookup returns CDR1 LNHDA and CDR2 SQIVND (reference sequence). This CDR3 reads CASSRRGRFYEQYF. DNA for the CDR3: TGTGCCAGTAGTCGCCGGGGGAGGTTCTACGAGCAGTACTTC.

The chain combines TRBV10-2 with TRBJ2-4; 11 bases align to TRBD2. The CDR3 sequence is 15 residues long. V was clipped by 7 bases and J by 0 bases; unmatched bases: 2. CDR1 and CDR2 from the germline V gene are WSHSY and SAAADI. CDR3 bases: TGCGCCAGCAAACTAGCGGGGGTAGCCAAAAACATTCAGTACTTC. Translating gives CASKLAGVAKNIQYF.

The chain has TRBV30 and TRBJ2-1; TRBD1 is a possible D gene (5 bases). Between the trimmed V and J ends, which lost 7 bases and 8 bases, there was a span of 18 bases. CDR1 and CDR2 from the germline V gene are GTSNPN and SVGIG (reference sequence). The CDR3 has 13 residues. CDR3 bases: TGTGCCTATTGCAGGGATCGAGGAGATGAGCAGTTCTTC. The encoded protein is CAYCRDRGDEQFF.

The chain is built from TRBV19 and TRBJ2-2; a possible D gene is TRBD1 (5 bases). Trimming removed 5 bases at V and 6 bases at J, with 13 bases between. The CDR3 loop spans 14 amino acids. Germline V gene lookup returns CDR1 LNHDA and CDR2 SQIVND (reference sequence). CDR3 nucleotides: TGTGCCAGTAGTCCCAAGGGGTTATCCGGGGAGCTGTTTTTT. Translation gives CASSPKGLSGELFF.

V usage is TRBV19 and J usage is TRBJ1-5, with unresolved D. With 3 bases removed from V and 7 bases from J, the gap between germline ends came to 7 bases. This CDR3 is 12 amino acids long. Germline loops: CDR1 LNHDA, CDR2 SQIVND (reference sequence). CDR3 region: CASSIREQPQHF. The CDR3 nucleotides read TGTGCCAGTAGTATTAGGGAGCAGCCCCAGCATTTT. The variable domain in full, with the rest retrieved from reference TRBV19 and TRBJ1-5, is DGGITQSPKYLFRKEGQNVTLSCEQNLNHDAMYWYRQDPGQGLRLIYYSQIVNDFQKGDIAEGYSVSREKKESFPLTVTSAQKNPTAFYLCASSIREQPQHFGDGTRLSIL.

The chain uses TRBV2 and TRBJ1-2; tentatively, D is TRBD1 (6 bases). Trimming took off 2 bases at V and 5 bases at J, with 9 bases between the two ends. CDR3 size: 13 residues. The V gene's germline CDR1 is SNHLY and CDR2 FYNNEI. CDR3 amino acids: CASSENREYGYTF. The CDR3, as DNA: TGTGCCAGCAGTGAAAACAGGGAGTATGGCTACACCTTC. Full variable domain (remainder filled in from reference TRBV2 and TRBJ1-2): EPEVTQTPSHQVTQMGQEVILRCVPISNHLYFYWYRQILGQKVEFLVSFYNNEISEKSEIFDDQFSVERPDGSNFTLKIRSTKLEDSAMYFCASSENREYGYTFGSGTRLTVV.

This chain uses TRBV5-1 with TRBJ2-1; possible D gene TRBD1, 5 bases. The CDR3 has 15 amino acids. The V gene lost 0 bases and the J gene lost 6 bases, with 13 bases spanning the gap. CDR1 and CDR2 from the germline V gene are SGHRS and YFSETQ. CDR3: CASSLAGYQFNEQFF. CDR3 coding DNA: TGCGCCAGCAGCTTGGCAGGGTACCAGTTCAATGAGCAGTTCTTC.

The chain employs TRBV2 and TRBJ2-3, with D possibly being TRBD2 (5 bases). V dropped 8 bases and J dropped 0 bases, with 18 bases sitting between them. The V gene's germline CDR1 is SNHLY and CDR2 FYNNEI. The CDR3 spans 16 residues. This CDR3 is CASEITSILSTDTQYF. DNA of the CDR3: TGTGCCAGCGAAATCACTAGTATTTTGAGCACAGATACGCAGTATTTT.

The rearrangement joins TRBV5-5 to TRBJ1-2, with a possible D match to TRBD1 (5 bases). Germline assignment: CDR1 SGHKS and CDR2 YYEKEE (reference sequence). The CDR3 is 14 residues long. V shed 4 bases and J shed 0 bases, with 10 bases lying between them. As DNA, the CDR3 is TGTGCCAGCAGCCCGGGGGTTCCTAACTATGGCTACACCTTC. It translates to CASSPGVPNYGYTF.

This clone was seen only once. The CDR3 protein is CASSLGLVETGELFF. For the CDR3, the DNA is TGCGCCAGCAGCTTAGGACTAGTCGAGACCGGGGAGCTGTTTTTT. V usage is TRBV5-1 and J usage is TRBJ1-3, with TRBD2 matching 7 bases. Matching the DNA end better, TRBJ2-2 makes the J call doubtful. CDR3 length: 15 amino acids. The germline V gene encodes CDR1 SGHRS and CDR2 YFSETQ.

The chain combines TRBV6-6 with TRBJ1-6; no reliable D call. This CDR3 spans 14 amino acids. Germline V gene sequence: CDR1 MNHNY, CDR2 SVGAGI (reference sequence). The germline V and J ends were trimmed by 6 bases and 9 bases, with 15 bases remaining between them. The CDR3 protein is CASSYKEATSPLHF. The CDR3 DNA follows: TGTGCCAGCAGCTACAAAGAAGCGACTTCACCCCTCCACTTT.